This T cell receptor beta chain stems from a study of cytomegalovirus exposure and HLA in healthy donors. General study results and limits: It was approximately 170 TCR beta chains that were listed as cytomegalovirus-associated. According to reports, the classifier identified cytomegalovirus status with high specificity and sensitivity. Later on, an analysis showed TCR association rates differing by HLA locus, with DRB1 the most and HLA-C the fewest.

The PCR had 60 Vbeta and 13 Jbeta primers. The data were produced by immunoSEQ multiplex PCR, yet TCRdb's version contains in-frame clones alone and is incomplete. The table shows 150,000 or so clones, with approximately 88% occurring only once. Concerning this clone itself: The target antigen is unknown.

V lost 4 bases to trimming and J lost 7 bases; unmatched junction nucleotides: 6. This CDR3 is built from 13 residues. Germline assignment: CDR1 SGHTA and CDR2 FQGTGA. Sequencing input: PBMCs. The chain links TRBV7-3 to TRBJ1-2; 7 positions match TRBD1. The sequence was obtained from a man under 40 in good health and CMV-seronegative. The DNA of the CDR3 is TGTGCCAGCAGCTCGACAGGGACGGGTGGCTACACCTTC. It specifies CASSSTGTGGYTF.